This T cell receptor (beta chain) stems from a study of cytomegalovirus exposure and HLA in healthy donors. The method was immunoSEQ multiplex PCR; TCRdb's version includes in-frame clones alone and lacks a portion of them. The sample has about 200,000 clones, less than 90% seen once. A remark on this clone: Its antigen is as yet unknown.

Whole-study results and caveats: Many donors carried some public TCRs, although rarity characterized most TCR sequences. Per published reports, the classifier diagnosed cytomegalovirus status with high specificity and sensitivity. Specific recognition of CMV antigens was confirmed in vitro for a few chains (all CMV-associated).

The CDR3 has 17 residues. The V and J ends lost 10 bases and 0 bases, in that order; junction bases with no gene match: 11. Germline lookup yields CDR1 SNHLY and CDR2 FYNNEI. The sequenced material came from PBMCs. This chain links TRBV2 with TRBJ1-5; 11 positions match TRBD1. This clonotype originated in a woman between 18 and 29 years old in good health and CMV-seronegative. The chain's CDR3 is CATRSGQGDYSNQPQHF. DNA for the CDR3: TGTGCCACCAGATCGGGACAGGGGGACTATAGCAATCAGCCCCAGCATTTT.